Following are 24 T cell receptor beta chains from one sample sequenced in a study of T cell changes during pregnancy in multiple sclerosis. Clones were read by immunoSEQ multiplex PCR, and TCRdb kept only the in-frame ones, dropping some. The sample shows under 70,000 clones, about nine tenths of them seen only once. This specimen consisted of peripheral blood, obtained after pregnancy. All receptors derive from a female donor in good health, enrolled as a control in a pregnancy study.

The gene calls are TRBV5-1 and TRBJ1-1; D unclear. The CDR3 has 16 amino acids. V was clipped by 4 bases and J by 0 bases, with 16 bases between them. Germline CDR1 is SGHRS and CDR2 is YFSETQ. CDR3 in amino acids: CASSHSGLTMNTEAFF. DNA for the CDR3: TGCGCCAGCAGCCACAGTGGCCTAACCATGAACACTGAAGCTTTCTTT.

J is TRBJ1-6 and V is TRBV4-3; tentatively, D is TRBD1 (6 bases). V gave up 4 bases and J gave up 7 bases, with 14 bases separating them. This CDR3 spans 15 amino acids. Germline V gene data show CDR1 as LGHNA and CDR2 as YSLEER. The CDR3 is CASSPGKGVNSPLHF. The CDR3, as DNA: TGCGCCAGCAGCCCCGGGAAGGGGGTCAATTCACCCCTCCACTTT.

The V call is TRBV5-4, the J call TRBJ1-1; TRBD1 aligns across 7 bases. CDR1 is SGHNT, CDR2 YYREEE, per germline (reference sequence). The CDR3 sequence is 13 residues long. J gave up 7 bases and V 4 bases, and 7 bases lay outside the gene matches. The CDR3 DNA is TGTGCCAGCAGCCGATACGACAGGGATGAAGCTTTCTTT. Amino acid sequence: CASSRYDRDEAFF.

CDR3 protein: CASSPDRINTGELFF. CDR3 nucleotide sequence: TGCGCCAGCAGCCCTGACAGGATTAACACCGGGGAGCTGTTTTTT. J is TRBJ2-2 and V is TRBV5-1; a possible D gene is TRBD1 (6 bases). V lost 4 bases, J lost 2 bases, and 12 bases lay in between. The CDR3 totals 15 residues. Germline CDR1 and CDR2: SGHRS and YFSETQ. The full variable domain, rest sourced from reference TRBV5-1 and TRBJ2-2, is KAGVTQTPRYLIKTRGQQVTLSCSPISGHRSVSWYQQTPGQGLQFLFEYFSETQRNKGNFPGRFSGRQFSNSRSEMNVSTLELGDSALYLCASSPDRINTGELFFGEGSRLTVL.

The rearrangement uses TRBV21-1 and TRBJ1-1. TRBV21-1 is an annotated pseudogene. This CDR3 has 16 residues. The DNA of the CDR3 is TGTGCCAGCAGCAAAGAGCCCGGGGAGACGAACACTGAAGCTTTCTTT. It encodes CASSKEPGETNTEAFF.

Comments on this clone: An end of the junction differs from the germline gene, which may be a read error. The rearrangement links TRBV7-7 to TRBJ2-5; 12 nucleotides match TRBD1. From germline, CDR1 is SSHAT and CDR2 FNYEAQ (reference sequence). The CDR3 has 16 residues. The CDR3, as DNA: TGTGCTAGCAGCTTCTTAGGGACAGGGGGCAGAGAGACCCAGTACTTC. Residues: CASSFLGTGGRETQYF.

The V gene is TRBV5-1, the J gene TRBJ2-3, with 10 bases matching TRBD1. The CDR3 runs 15 residues. Trimming removed 2 bases from V and 3 bases from J; junction bases left unmatched: 3. The germline CDR1 and CDR2 sequences are SGHRS and YFSETQ. The CDR3 region is CASSFGTGETDTQYF. In DNA form, the CDR3 reads TGCGCCAGCAGCTTTGGGACAGGGGAGACAGATACGCAGTATTTT. Full variable domain (rest looked up from reference TRBV5-1 and TRBJ2-3): KAGVTQTPRYLIKTRGQQVTLSCSPISGHRSVSWYQQTPGQGLQFLFEYFSETQRNKGNFPGRFSGRQFSNSRSEMNVSTLELGDSALYLCASSFGTGETDTQYFGPGTRLTVL.

This clone was detected once. This sequence joins TRBV29-1 and TRBJ2-5; D gene unclear. Germline CDR1 SQVTM, CDR2 ANQGSEA. This CDR3 has 13 amino acids. V was pared by 1 base and J by 3 bases, with 9 bases between. The CDR3 bases are TGCAGCGTTGAAGTCCAGAAAGAAGAGACCCAGTACTTC. Encoded protein: CSVEVQKEETQYF. Looking up the rest from reference TRBV29-1 and TRBJ2-5 gives the full variable domain: SAVISQKPSRDICQRGTSLTIQCQVDSQVTMMFWYRQQPGQSLTLIATANQGSEATYESGFVIDKFPISRPNLTFSTLTVSNMSPEDSSIYLCSVEVQKEETQYFGPGTRLLVL.

This chain connects TRBV10-3 to TRBJ2-3; the D is unclear. Trimming took off 4 bases at V and 0 bases at J, with 8 bases between the two ends. The CDR3 sequence is 14 residues long. CDR1 and CDR2 (germline): ENHRY, SYGVKD. CDR3 amino acids: CAISGGRSTDTQYF. The CDR3 DNA sequence: TGTGCCATCAGTGGCGGCAGAAGCACAGATACGCAGTATTTT.

The CDR3 nucleotides are TGTGCCAGCAGCCGTACAGGGGACCACATTGAGCAGTTCTTC. It encodes CASSRTGDHIEQFF. J is TRBJ2-1 and V is TRBV6-5; 7 bases align to TRBD1. Germline assignment: CDR1 MNHEY and CDR2 SVGAGI. The CDR3 is 14 residues long. The junction had 11 bases not matched to a gene; V was cut back by 6 bases and J by 9 bases.

The rearrangement links TRBV9 to TRBJ1-2, with TRBD1 matching over 10 bases. This CDR3 spans 15 amino acids. V lost 3 bases and J lost 5; bases outside the gene matches: 7. Per germline, CDR1 SGDLS and CDR2 YYNGEE. For the CDR3, the DNA is TGTGCCAGCAGCGGAGTCGGGACAGGGGTTTATGGCTACACCTTC. This encodes CASSGVGTGVYGYTF.

V is TRBV9 and J is TRBJ2-5; 7 positions agree with TRBD2. The CDR3 length is 15 residues. V was pared by 5 bases and J by 4 bases, with 11 bases of the junction left unmatched. Germline values: CDR1 SGDLS, CDR2 YYNGEE. The CDR3 bases are TGTGCCAGCAGTTCCCGTACTAGCGTCGGAGAGACCCAGTACTTC. Amino acid sequence: CASSSRTSVGETQYF.

V and J are TRBV4-1 and TRBJ2-7; 9 positions agree with TRBD1. Germline V CDR1 and CDR2: MGHRA, YSYEKL. V lost 0 bases to trimming and J lost 4 bases; unmatched junction nucleotides: 7. The CDR3 is 16 residues long. The CDR3 sequence: CASSQDQQGAQYEQYF. Here the CDR3 DNA reads TGCGCCAGCAGCCAAGATCAACAGGGGGCTCAATACGAGCAGTACTTC.

The rearrangement joins TRBV4-2 to TRBJ2-2; D is perhaps TRBD1 (5 bases). Germline V lookup: CDR1 LGHNA, CDR2 YNFKEQ. The CDR3 length is 14 residues. V gave up 3 bases and J gave up 6 bases, with 11 bases separating them. The CDR3 spells CASSHPDSSGELFF. DNA of the CDR3: TGTGCCAGCAGCCACCCTGACAGTTCCGGGGAGCTGTTTTTT.

This clone was observed a single time. The V and J genes are TRBV5-1 and TRBJ2-1; 7 nucleotides agree with TRBD1. J lost 1 base, V lost 4 bases, and 8 bases had no gene match. The CDR3 totals 16 residues. The germline gives CDR1 SGHRS, CDR2 YFSETQ. The CDR3 here is CASSPGSGGSYNEQFF. The CDR3 region has the DNA TGCGCCAGCAGCCCCGGGTCAGGGGGATCCTACAATGAGCAGTTCTTC.

The V gene is TRBV10-3, the J gene TRBJ2-7; 9 nucleotides line up with TRBD1. Germline CDR1 reads ENHRY; CDR2 reads SYGVKD. V lost 11 bases to trimming and J lost 5 bases; unmatched junction nucleotides: 10. CDR3 length: 13 amino acids. CDR3 bases: TGTGCCTCGTCCGGGACAGGGTTCCACGAGCAGTACTTC. Its protein is CASSGTGFHEQYF.

The chain couples TRBV4-1 to TRBJ1-4; weak D call: TRBD1 (5 bases). Deletions cut 5 bases from V and 3 bases from J, with 19 bases between. Germline V gene data show CDR1 as MGHRA and CDR2 as YSYEKL. The CDR3 covers 17 residues. The CDR3 region is CASSSSLAGPANEKLFF. CDR3 DNA sequence: TGCGCCAGCAGCTCAAGCCTGGCAGGGCCCGCTAATGAAAAACTGTTTTTT.

This chain links TRBV5-1 with TRBJ2-1; 13 nucleotides agree with TRBD2. Germline CDR1 reads SGHRS; CDR2 reads YFSETQ. The CDR3 has 17 amino acids. J gave up 8 bases and V 4 bases, and 12 bases lay outside the gene matches. In DNA form, the CDR3 reads TGCGCCAGCAGCCCATCAACCGGGACTAGCGGGGTATATGAGCAGTTCTTC. Residues: CASSPSTGTSGVYEQFF.

The rearrangement links TRBV6-5 to TRBJ1-2; 7 nucleotides agree with TRBD1. This CDR3 region has 13 residues. J lost 5 bases, V lost 6 bases, and 6 bases had no gene match. CDR1 is MNHEY, CDR2 SVGAGI, per germline. The CDR3 DNA reads as TGTGCCAGCAGCCTCGACAGGGTATATGGCTACACCTTC. Encoded protein: CASSLDRVYGYTF.

J is TRBJ1-5 and V is TRBV27; 7 nucleotides line up with TRBD1. V lost 2 bases, J lost 4 bases, and 2 bases stayed unmatched. Germline V gene sequence: CDR1 MNHEY, CDR2 SMNVEV (reference sequence). The CDR3 spans 14 residues. Here the CDR3 DNA reads TGTGCCAGCAGTTTACAGGGGGTGAATCAGCCCCAGCATTTT. Protein: CASSLQGVNQPQHF.

This clone has a single count. The rearrangement uses TRBV19 and TRBJ1-5, with a weak D call TRBD1 (5 bases). V lost 6 bases and J 3 bases, leaving 18 bases between the germline ends. CDR3 length: 16 residues. The V gene's germline CDR1 is LNHDA and CDR2 SQIVND (reference sequence). The CDR3 sequence: CASSYFPGGNNQPQHF. Here the CDR3 DNA reads TGTGCCAGTAGCTACTTCCCCGGGGGTAACAATCAGCCCCAGCATTTT. Drawing the rest from reference TRBV19 and TRBJ1-5, the complete variable domain is DGGITQSPKYLFRKEGQNVTLSCEQNLNHDAMYWYRQDPGQGLRLIYYSQIVNDFQKGDIAEGYSVSREKKESFPLTVTSAQKNPTAFYLCASSYFPGGNNQPQHFGDGTRLSIL.

V is TRBV12-5 and J is TRBJ2-2; TRBD1 is a possible D gene (6 bases). Germline V gives CDR1 LGHNT, CDR2 FRNRAP. The V end lost 8 bases, the J end lost 4 bases, and 14 bases lay between the germline ends. The length of the CDR3 is 14 residues. CDR3 loop: CASILQGRTGELFF. In DNA, the CDR3 is TGTGCTAGTATCCTGCAGGGGCGCACCGGGGAGCTGTTTTTT. Filled out from reference TRBV12-5 and TRBJ2-2, the complete variable domain reads DARVTQTPRHKVTEMGQEVTMRCQPILGHNTVFWYRQTMMQGLELLAYFRNRAPLDDSGMPKDRFSAEMPDATLATLKIQPSEPRDSAVYFCASILQGRTGELFFGEGSRLTVL.

The V gene is TRBV19, the J gene TRBJ1-1; TRBD1 matches 8 bases. In germline, CDR1 is LNHDA, CDR2 SQIVND (reference sequence). Trimming took 9 bases from V and 6 from J; bases not matched to a gene: 12. CDR3 length equals 14 residues. This CDR3 is CASLPQGEGAEAFF. CDR3 DNA sequence: TGTGCCAGCTTACCACAGGGGGAGGGCGCTGAAGCTTTCTTT.

The chain carries TRBV4-1 and TRBJ2-7; tentatively, D is TRBD1 (5 bases). This CDR3 is 15 amino acids long. CDR1 MGHRA and CDR2 YSYEKL come from the germline V gene. V lost 0 bases and J 4 bases, leaving 13 bases between the germline ends. CDR3 in DNA: TGCGCCAGCAGCCAAGAGACACAGGCACTTTACGAGCAGTACTTC. As protein: CASSQETQALYEQYF.